This T cell receptor beta chain was profiled in a study of blood T cell repertoires in COVID-19. In the study overall: COVID-19 samples collected from the United States, Italy and Spain covered acute and convalescent phases. Sources were T cells, B-cell-depleted T cells, or PBMCs; the material itself was cDNA or gDNA.

There are 17 residues in the CDR3. CDR1 and CDR2 from the germline V gene are MNHEY and SVGEGT. Trimming at V came to 4 bases and at J to 2 bases, leaving 13 bases not matched to a gene. This clone occurred many times. How the authors handled the data: Estimation of nucleated cell counts was performed using reference gene primer amplification. Using immunoSEQ multiplex PCR, the repertoire was profiled, and TCRdb retains in-frame clones only, with some absent. V, J and clone size derive from that table, while D and trimming were established from the DNA sequence. The data show about 330,000 clones, around 89% seen once.

Sequenced: peripheral blood. The source of this sequence is a woman aged 45-60 years with active or convalescent COVID-19. The chain uses TRBV6-2 or TRBV6-3 and TRBJ2-7; 8 bases map to TRBD1. CDR3 sequence: CASSSSTGTGQAYEQYF. The CDR3 nucleotides are TGTGCCAGCAGTTCATCTACCGGGACAGGACAGGCCTACGAGCAGTACTTC.